The 18 T cell receptor beta chains in this list originate from one sample, sequenced in a study of blood T cell dynamics during melanoma immunotherapy. Method: immunoSEQ multiplex PCR; TCRdb's copy keeps in-frame clones and lacks some. The table has thousands of clones, 88% seen once. Time point reported: week 3, after first cycle of checkpoint inhibitor. Specimen: blood, collected from a patient treated with checkpoint blockade. Receptors were obtained from a human donor with melanoma.

The chain couples TRBV29-1 to TRBJ2-2; D not certain. Germline loops: CDR1 SQVTM, CDR2 ANQGSEA. The CDR3 totals 15 residues. Trimming took off 0 bases at V and 2 bases at J, with 10 bases between the two ends. For the CDR3, the DNA is TGCAGCGTTGAAGAGAGCCATACAAACACCGGGGAGCTGTTTTTT. Translation: CSVEESHTNTGELFF.

The chain has TRBV19 and TRBJ1-2; tentative D call: TRBD1 (5 bases). Germline V lookup: CDR1 LNHDA, CDR2 SQIVND (reference sequence). The CDR3 loop spans 13 amino acids. Between the trimmed V and J ends, which lost 4 bases and 8 bases, there was a span of 14 bases. Here the CDR3 reads CASSKRDFTGYTF. The CDR3 DNA follows: TGTGCCAGTAGTAAAAGGGACTTCACGGGCTACACCTTC.

The V call is TRBV30, the J call TRBJ1-5; no reliable D call. Trimming took 0 bases from V and 4 from J, leaving 16 bases between them. The CDR3 consists of 16 residues. Germline-derived CDR1 and CDR2 are GTSNPN and SVGIG (reference sequence). CDR3 in amino acids: CAWSVRDLRFNQPQHF. CDR3 DNA sequence: TGTGCCTGGAGTGTACGAGACCTAAGATTTAATCAGCCCCAGCATTTT.

This clone came up once. J is TRBJ2-7 and V is TRBV21-1; the table's D call, TRBD2, was not checked against the DNA. TRBV21-1 is given as a pseudogene. The CDR3 consists of 15 residues. The CDR3 loop reads CASSPNPRGSYEQYF. As DNA, the CDR3 is TGTGCCAGCAGCCCAAACCCTCGGGGATCCTACGAGCAGTACTTC.

This clone occurred once. DNA of the CDR3: TGTGCCAGCAGCGTAGGACTGATCGGGACAGGGGACAATGAGCAGTTCTTC. This gives the protein CASSVGLIGTGDNEQFF. V is TRBV9 and J is TRBJ2-1; 10 bases are shared with TRBD1. Germline V gene lookup returns CDR1 SGDLS and CDR2 YYNGEE. The ends lost 0 bases at V and 5 bases at J; junction bases unmatched: 8. The CDR3 is made up of 17 amino acids.

The gene calls are TRBV5-5 and TRBJ1-5, with D possibly matching TRBD1 (5 bases). CDR3 length equals 17 residues. Trimming took 0 bases from V and 0 from J, leaving 13 bases between them. Germline V gene sequence: CDR1 SGHKS, CDR2 YYEKEE (reference sequence). The CDR3 is CASSLDIGGNSNQPQHF. CDR3 nucleotides: TGTGCCAGCAGCTTGGATATTGGGGGGAATAGCAATCAGCCCCAGCATTTT.

This rearrangement joins TRBV7-8 to TRBJ1-1; tentatively, D is TRBD1 (5 bases). V was clipped by 1 base and J by 3 bases, with 9 bases between them. The CDR3 covers 14 residues. Germline values: CDR1 SGHVS, CDR2 FQNEAQ. The CDR3 sequence is CASSLDRGYTEAFF. Written as DNA, the CDR3 is TGTGCCAGCAGCTTAGATAGGGGCTACACTGAAGCTTTCTTT.

The chain uses TRBV30 and TRBJ2-5; 8 nucleotides agree with TRBD2. The J call is doubtful: the DNA matches TRBJ2-7 better. Germline lookup yields CDR1 GTSNPN and CDR2 SVGIG (reference sequence). The CDR3 is 16 amino acids. CDR3 protein: CAWRALAGRSSYEQYF. CDR3 bases: TGTGCCTGGAGGGCCCTAGCGGGCCGTAGCTCCTACGAGCAGTACTTC.

The chain employs TRBV9 and TRBJ1-2; 7 bases fit TRBD1. Looked up from germline, CDR1 is SGDLS and CDR2 is YYNGEE. Trimming removed 4 bases from V and 3 bases from J; junction bases left unmatched: 3. This CDR3 spans 13 amino acids. CDR3 coding DNA: TGTGCCAGCAGCTTTACAGGGGACTATGGCTACACCTTC. Its protein product is CASSFTGDYGYTF.

The genes are TRBV6-1 and TRBJ2-3; unclear D gene. From germline, CDR1 is MNHNS and CDR2 SASEGT. The CDR3 runs to 16 residues. Trimming stripped 2 bases from V and 4 bases from J, with 16 bases between. The CDR3 protein is CASSESWQDVSDTQYF. The CDR3 nucleotides read TGTGCCAGCAGTGAAAGTTGGCAGGATGTCTCAGATACGCAGTATTTT.

A word on this clone: The sample holds other DNA sequences that translate to the same CDR3. This rearrangement joins TRBV7-9 to TRBJ2-7; D is perhaps TRBD1 or TRBD2 (5 bases each). V shed 0 bases and J shed 0 bases, with 6 bases lying between them. The CDR3 is made up of 14 amino acids. Germline values: CDR1 SEHNR, CDR2 FQNEAQ (reference sequence). The CDR3 DNA follows: TGTGCCAGCAGCTTAGCGGGGGACTCCTACGAGCAGTACTTC. Its protein is CASSLAGDSYEQYF.

The chain joins TRBV30 to TRBJ2-1; the match to TRBD2 covers 9 bases. The CDR3 runs to 14 residues. CDR1 and CDR2 (germline): GTSNPN, SVGIG (reference sequence). The junction had 5 bases not matched to a gene; V was cut back by 1 base and J by 7 bases. As DNA, the CDR3 is TGTGCCTGGAGTGCGCGGGGGGGCCGGAATGAGCAGTTCTTC. This sequence encodes CAWSARGGRNEQFF. Full variable domain (outside the CDR3, taken from reference TRBV30 and TRBJ2-1): SQTIHQWPATLVQPVGSPLSLECTVEGTSNPNLYWYRQAAGRGLQLLFYSVGIGQISSEVPQNLSASRPQDRQFILSSKKLLLSDSGFYLCAWSARGGRNEQFFGPGTRLTVL.

J is TRBJ1-4 and V is TRBV28; D is possibly TRBD1 (6 bases). The CDR3 is 19 amino acids. Germline CDR1 MDHEN, CDR2 SYDVKM. Trimming took 3 bases from V and 0 from J, leaving 20 bases between them. The DNA for the CDR3 is TGTGCCAGCAGTTTTCTGATCACACAGGGTCTTGCAACTAATGAAAAACTGTTTTTT. It specifies CASSFLITQGLATNEKLFF.

The CDR3 DNA reads as TGTGCCAGCAGCTCCTTCGACAGGACCTACGAGCAGTACTTC. Protein product: CASSSFDRTYEQYF. This chain uses TRBV7-6 with TRBJ2-7; D is possibly TRBD1 (6 bases). CDR1 SGHVS and CDR2 FNYEAQ come from the germline V gene. The CDR3 runs to 14 residues. V lost 4 bases, J lost 2 bases, and 12 bases lay in between.

V and J are TRBV5-1 and TRBJ1-1; a possible D gene is TRBD1 (6 bases). This CDR3 has 15 residues. V lost 2 bases to trimming and J lost 0 bases, with 11 bases between them. CDR1 is SGHRS and CDR2 is YFSETQ in the germline V gene. The CDR3 sequence is CASSLLGGMNTEAFF. Written as DNA, the CDR3 is TGCGCCAGCAGCTTACTAGGGGGTATGAACACTGAAGCTTTCTTT. Complete variable domain (other parts from reference TRBV5-1 and TRBJ1-1): KAGVTQTPRYLIKTRGQQVTLSCSPISGHRSVSWYQQTPGQGLQFLFEYFSETQRNKGNFPGRFSGRQFSNSRSEMNVSTLELGDSALYLCASSLLGGMNTEAFFGQGTRLTVV.

V is TRBV6-5 and J is TRBJ1-1; the D gene is possibly TRBD1 (6 bases). The germline V gene has CDR1 MNHEY and CDR2 SVGAGI. The CDR3 sequence is 13 residues long. V was cut by 9 bases and J by 3 bases, with 14 bases left in between. This CDR3 reads CASAVQGHTEAFF. The DNA of the CDR3 is TGTGCCAGTGCGGTCCAGGGGCACACTGAAGCTTTCTTT.

The chain couples TRBV6-4 to TRBJ2-3; D gene ambiguous. Trimming took off 5 bases at V and 1 base at J, with 7 bases between the two ends. The CDR3 is 13 amino acids. From germline, CDR1 is MRHNA and CDR2 SNTAGT. CDR3 nucleotide sequence: TGTGCCAGCAGTAAGACACGCACAGATACGCAGTATTTT. This translates into CASSKTRTDTQYF.

This clone was picked up one time. This chain joins TRBV11-2 and TRBJ1-4, with D hard to call. With 5 bases removed from V and 3 bases from J, the gap between germline ends came to 13 bases. Germline V lookup: CDR1 SGHAT, CDR2 FQNNGV. This CDR3 contains 15 residues. CDR3 coding DNA: TGTGCCAGCAGCGACGCTGCAGAAGCTAATGAAAAACTGTTTTTT. This encodes CASSDAAEANEKLFF.